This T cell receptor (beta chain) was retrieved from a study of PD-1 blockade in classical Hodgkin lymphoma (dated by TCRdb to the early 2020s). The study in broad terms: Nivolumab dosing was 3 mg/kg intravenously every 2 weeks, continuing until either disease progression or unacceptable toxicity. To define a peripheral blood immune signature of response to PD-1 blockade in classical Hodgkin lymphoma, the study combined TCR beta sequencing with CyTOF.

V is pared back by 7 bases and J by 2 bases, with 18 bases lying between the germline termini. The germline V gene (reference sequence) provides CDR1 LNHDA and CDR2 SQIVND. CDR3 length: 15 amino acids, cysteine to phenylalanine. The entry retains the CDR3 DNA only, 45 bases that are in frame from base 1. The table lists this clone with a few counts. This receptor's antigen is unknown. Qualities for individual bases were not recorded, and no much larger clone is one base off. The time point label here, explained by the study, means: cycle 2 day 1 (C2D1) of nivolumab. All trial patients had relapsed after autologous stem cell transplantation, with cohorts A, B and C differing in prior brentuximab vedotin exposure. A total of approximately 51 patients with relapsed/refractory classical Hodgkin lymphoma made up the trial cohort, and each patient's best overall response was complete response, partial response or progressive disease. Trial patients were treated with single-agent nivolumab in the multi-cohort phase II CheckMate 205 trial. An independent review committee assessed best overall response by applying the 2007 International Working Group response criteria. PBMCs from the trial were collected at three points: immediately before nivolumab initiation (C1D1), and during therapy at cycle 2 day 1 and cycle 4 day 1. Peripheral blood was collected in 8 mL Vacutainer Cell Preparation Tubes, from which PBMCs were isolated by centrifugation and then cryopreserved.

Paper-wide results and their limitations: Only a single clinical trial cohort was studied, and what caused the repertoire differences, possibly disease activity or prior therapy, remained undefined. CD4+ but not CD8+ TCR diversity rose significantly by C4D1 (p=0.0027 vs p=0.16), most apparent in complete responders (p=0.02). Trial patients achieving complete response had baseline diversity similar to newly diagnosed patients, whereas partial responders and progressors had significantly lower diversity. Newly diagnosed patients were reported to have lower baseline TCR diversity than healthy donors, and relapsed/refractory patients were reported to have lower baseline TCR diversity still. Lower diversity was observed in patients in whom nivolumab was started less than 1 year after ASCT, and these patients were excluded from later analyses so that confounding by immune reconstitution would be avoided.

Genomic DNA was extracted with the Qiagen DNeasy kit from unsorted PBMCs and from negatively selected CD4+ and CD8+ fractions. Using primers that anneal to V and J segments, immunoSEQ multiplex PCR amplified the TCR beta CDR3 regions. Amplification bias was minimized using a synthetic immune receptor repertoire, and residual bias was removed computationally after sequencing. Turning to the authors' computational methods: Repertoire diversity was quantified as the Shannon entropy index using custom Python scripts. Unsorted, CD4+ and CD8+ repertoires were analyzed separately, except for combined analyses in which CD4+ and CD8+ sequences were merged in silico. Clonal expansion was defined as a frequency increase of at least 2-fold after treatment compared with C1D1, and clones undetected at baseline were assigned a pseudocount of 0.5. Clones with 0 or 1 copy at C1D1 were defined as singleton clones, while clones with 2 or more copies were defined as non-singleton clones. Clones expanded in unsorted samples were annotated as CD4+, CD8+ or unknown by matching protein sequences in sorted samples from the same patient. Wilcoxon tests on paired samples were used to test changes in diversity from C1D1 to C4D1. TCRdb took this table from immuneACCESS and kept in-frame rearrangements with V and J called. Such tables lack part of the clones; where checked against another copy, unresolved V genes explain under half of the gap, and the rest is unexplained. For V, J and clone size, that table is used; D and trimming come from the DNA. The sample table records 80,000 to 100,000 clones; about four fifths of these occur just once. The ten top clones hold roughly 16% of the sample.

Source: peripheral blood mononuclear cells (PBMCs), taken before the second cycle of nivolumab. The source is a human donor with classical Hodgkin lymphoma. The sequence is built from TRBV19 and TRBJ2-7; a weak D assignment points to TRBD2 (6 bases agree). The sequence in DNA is TGTGCCAGTACCCATGGAGCGGGCCAAACCTACGAGCAGTACTTC. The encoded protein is CASTHGAGQTYEQYF.